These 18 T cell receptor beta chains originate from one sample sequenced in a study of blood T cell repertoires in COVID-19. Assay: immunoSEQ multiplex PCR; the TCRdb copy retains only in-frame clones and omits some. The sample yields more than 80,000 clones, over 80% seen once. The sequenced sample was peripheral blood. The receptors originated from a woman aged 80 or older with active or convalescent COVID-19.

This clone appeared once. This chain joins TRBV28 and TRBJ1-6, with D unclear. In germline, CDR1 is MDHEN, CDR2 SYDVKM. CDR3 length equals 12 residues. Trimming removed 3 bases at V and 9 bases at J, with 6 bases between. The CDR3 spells CASSLAGSPLHF. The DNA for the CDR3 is TGTGCCAGCAGTTTGGCGGGTTCACCCCTCCACTTT.

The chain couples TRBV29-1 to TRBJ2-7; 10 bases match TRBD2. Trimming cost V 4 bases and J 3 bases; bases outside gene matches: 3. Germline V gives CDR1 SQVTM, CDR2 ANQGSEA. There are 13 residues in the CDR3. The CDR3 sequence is CSVAPSGSYEQYF. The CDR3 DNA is TGCAGCGTTGCGCCTAGCGGGAGCTACGAGCAGTACTTC.

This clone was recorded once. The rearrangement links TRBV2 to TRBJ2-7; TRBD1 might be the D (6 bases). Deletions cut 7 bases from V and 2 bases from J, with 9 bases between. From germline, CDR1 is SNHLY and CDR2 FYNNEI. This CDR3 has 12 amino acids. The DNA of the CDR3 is TGTGCCAGCACGGGGACAACCTACGAGCAGTACTTC. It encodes CASTGTTYEQYF.

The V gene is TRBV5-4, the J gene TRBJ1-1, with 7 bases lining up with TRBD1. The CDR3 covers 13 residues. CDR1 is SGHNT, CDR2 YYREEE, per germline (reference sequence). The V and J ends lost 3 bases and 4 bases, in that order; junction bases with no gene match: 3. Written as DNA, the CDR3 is TGTGCCAGCAGCTCCAGGGGGAGCACTGAAGCTTTCTTT. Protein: CASSSRGSTEAFF.

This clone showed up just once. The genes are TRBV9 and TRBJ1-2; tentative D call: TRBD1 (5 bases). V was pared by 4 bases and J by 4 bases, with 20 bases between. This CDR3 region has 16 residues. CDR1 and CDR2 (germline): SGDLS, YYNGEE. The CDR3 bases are TGTGCCAGCAGCTTCCGGGACTCCCCGGAAGGCTATGGCTACACCTTC. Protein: CASSFRDSPEGYGYTF.

The CDR3 loop is CASSPGGRNTEAFF. Written as DNA, the CDR3 is TGCGCCAGCAGTCCAGGGGGCAGGAACACTGAAGCTTTCTTT. The V call is TRBV5-1, the J call TRBJ1-1, with 8 bases that match TRBD1. The V and J ends lost 5 bases and 1 base, in that order; junction bases with no gene match: 4. Germline assignment: CDR1 SGHRS and CDR2 YFSETQ. The CDR3 covers 14 residues. The full variable domain, its missing parts supplied by reference TRBV5-1 and TRBJ1-1, is KAGVTQTPRYLIKTRGQQVTLSCSPISGHRSVSWYQQTPGQGLQFLFEYFSETQRNKGNFPGRFSGRQFSNSRSEMNVSTLELGDSALYLCASSPGGRNTEAFFGQGTRLTVV.

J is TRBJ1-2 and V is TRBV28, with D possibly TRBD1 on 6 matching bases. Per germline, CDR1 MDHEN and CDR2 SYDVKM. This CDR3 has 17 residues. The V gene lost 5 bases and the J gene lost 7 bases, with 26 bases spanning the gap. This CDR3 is CASSAGQGRGILIGYTF. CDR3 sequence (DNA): TGTGCCAGCAGTGCAGGTCAGGGGAGGGGGATCCTTATTGGCTACACCTTC.

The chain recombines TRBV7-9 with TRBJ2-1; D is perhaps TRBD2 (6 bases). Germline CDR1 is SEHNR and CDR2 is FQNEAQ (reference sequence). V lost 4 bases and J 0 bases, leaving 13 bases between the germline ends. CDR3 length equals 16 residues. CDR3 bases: TGTGCCAGCAGCTCTGTGGGAGGTAGCTCCTACAATGAGCAGTTCTTC. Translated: CASSSVGGSSYNEQFF.

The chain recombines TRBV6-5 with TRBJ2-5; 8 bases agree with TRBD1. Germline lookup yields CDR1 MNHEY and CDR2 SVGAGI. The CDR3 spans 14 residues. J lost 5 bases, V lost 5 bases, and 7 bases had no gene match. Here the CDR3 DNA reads TGTGCCAGCAGTATGGACAGGGAAAGGGAGACCCAGTACTTC. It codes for CASSMDRERETQYF.

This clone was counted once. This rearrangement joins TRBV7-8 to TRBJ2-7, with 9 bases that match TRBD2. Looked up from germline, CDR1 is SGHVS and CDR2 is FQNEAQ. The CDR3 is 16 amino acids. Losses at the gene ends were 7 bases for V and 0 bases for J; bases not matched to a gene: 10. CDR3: CASTGGREGLSYEQYF. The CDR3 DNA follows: TGTGCCAGCACAGGCGGGCGGGAGGGTCTCTCCTACGAGCAGTACTTC. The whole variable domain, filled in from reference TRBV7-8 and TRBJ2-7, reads GAGVSQSPRYKVAKRGQDVALRCDPISGHVSLFWYQQALGQGPEFLTYFQNEAQLDKSGLPSDRFFAERPEGSVSTLKIQRTQQEDSAVYLCASTGGREGLSYEQYFGPGTRLTVT.

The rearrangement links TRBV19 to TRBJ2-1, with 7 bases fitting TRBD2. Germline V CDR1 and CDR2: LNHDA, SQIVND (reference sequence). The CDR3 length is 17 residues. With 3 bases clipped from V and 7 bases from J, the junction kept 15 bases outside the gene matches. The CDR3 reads CASSIRGGSFVKNEQFF. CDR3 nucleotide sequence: TGTGCCAGTAGTATTCGGGGCGGGAGTTTCGTCAAGAATGAGCAGTTCTTC.

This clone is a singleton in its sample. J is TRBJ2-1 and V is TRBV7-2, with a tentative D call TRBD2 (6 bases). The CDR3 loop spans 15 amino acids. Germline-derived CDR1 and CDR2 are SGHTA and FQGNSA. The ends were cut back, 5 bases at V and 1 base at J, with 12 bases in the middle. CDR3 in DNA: TGTGCCAGCAGCCCCACTAGCATATCCTACAATGAGCAGTTCTTC. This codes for CASSPTSISYNEQFF.

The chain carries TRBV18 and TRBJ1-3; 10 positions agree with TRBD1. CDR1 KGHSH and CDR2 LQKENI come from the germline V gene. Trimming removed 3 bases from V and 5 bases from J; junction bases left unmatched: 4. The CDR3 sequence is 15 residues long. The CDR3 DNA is TGTGCCAGCTCACCGATGGGACAGGGGAGAAACACCATATATTTT. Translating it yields CASSPMGQGRNTIYF.

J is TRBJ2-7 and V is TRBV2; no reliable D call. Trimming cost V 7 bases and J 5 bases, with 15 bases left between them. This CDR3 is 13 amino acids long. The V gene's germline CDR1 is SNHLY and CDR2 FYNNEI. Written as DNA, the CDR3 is TGTGCCAGCATTTTCGATCTATTGGACGAGCAGTACTTC. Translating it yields CASIFDLLDEQYF.

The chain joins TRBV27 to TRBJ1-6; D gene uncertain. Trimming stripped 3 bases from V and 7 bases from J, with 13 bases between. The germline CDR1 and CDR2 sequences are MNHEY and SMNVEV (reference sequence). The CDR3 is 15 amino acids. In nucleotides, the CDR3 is TGTGCCAGCAGTTTTGATCTGGGAGGCAATTCACCCCTCCACTTT. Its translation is CASSFDLGGNSPLHF.

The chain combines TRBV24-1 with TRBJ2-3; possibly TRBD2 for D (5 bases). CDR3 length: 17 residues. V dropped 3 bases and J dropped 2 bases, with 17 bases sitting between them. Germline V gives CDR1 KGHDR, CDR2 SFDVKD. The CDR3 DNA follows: TGTGCCACCAGTGATCCCGGACGGGGAAGAGCCACAGATACGCAGTATTTT. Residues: CATSDPGRGRATDTQYF.

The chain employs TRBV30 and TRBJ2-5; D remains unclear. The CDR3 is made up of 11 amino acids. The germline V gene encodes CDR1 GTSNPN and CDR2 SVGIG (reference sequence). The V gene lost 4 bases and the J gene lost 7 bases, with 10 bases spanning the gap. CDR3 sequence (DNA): TGTGCCTGGACCTCCGGTCGGACCCAGTACTTC. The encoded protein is CAWTSGRTQYF.

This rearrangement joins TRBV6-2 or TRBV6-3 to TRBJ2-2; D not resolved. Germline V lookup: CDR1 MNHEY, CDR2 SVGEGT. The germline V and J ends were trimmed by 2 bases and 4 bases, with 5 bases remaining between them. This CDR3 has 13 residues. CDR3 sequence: CASSYAGTGELFF. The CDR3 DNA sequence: TGTGCCAGCAGTTACGCCGGCACCGGGGAGCTGTTTTTT.